The clone carrying this TCR beta chain was observed a handful of times. Its antigen is unidentified. Unique molecular identifiers were added to individual cDNA molecules. TCRdb re-called the 5' RACE reads with MiXCR, one entry per CDR3 protein. The sample lists approximately 98,000 distinct CDR3 sequences; 9% to 14% were seen once. CDR3 length: 14 residues. V was clipped by 5 bases and J by 0 bases; unmatched bases: 2. CDR1 and CDR2 (germline): LNHDA, SQIVND (reference sequence). The data stem from a study of early T cells in non-severe SARS-CoV-2 infection. Study overall: Chains from this unsorted whole-blood bulk RNA could not be paired.

Study conclusions and caveats: The VDJdb matching leaned toward anti-spike CD8 responses and overlooked private and CD4 specificities.

This chain connects TRBV19 to TRBJ1-1, with TRBD1 identical over 8 bases. This TCR was sampled from an adult who was a healthcare worker with PCR-confirmed SARS-CoV-2 infection or an uninfected control (not recorded which). The sequenced sample was whole blood. In DNA form, the CDR3 reads TGTGCCAGTAGTGAGACAGGGGTGAACACTGAAGCTTTCTTT. Its translation is CASSETGVNTEAFF.